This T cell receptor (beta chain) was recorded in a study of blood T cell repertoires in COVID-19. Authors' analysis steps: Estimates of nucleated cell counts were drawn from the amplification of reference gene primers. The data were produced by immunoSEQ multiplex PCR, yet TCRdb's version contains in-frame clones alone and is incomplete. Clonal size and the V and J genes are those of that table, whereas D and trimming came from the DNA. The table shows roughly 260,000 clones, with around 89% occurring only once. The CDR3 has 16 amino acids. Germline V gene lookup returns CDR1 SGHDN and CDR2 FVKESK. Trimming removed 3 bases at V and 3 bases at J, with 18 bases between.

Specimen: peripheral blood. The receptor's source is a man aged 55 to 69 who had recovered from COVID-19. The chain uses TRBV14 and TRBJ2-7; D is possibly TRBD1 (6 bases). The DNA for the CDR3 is TGTGCCAGCAGCCAGGGTCGACAGGCCGCCGACTACGAGCAGTACTTC. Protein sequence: CASSQGRQAADYEQYF.